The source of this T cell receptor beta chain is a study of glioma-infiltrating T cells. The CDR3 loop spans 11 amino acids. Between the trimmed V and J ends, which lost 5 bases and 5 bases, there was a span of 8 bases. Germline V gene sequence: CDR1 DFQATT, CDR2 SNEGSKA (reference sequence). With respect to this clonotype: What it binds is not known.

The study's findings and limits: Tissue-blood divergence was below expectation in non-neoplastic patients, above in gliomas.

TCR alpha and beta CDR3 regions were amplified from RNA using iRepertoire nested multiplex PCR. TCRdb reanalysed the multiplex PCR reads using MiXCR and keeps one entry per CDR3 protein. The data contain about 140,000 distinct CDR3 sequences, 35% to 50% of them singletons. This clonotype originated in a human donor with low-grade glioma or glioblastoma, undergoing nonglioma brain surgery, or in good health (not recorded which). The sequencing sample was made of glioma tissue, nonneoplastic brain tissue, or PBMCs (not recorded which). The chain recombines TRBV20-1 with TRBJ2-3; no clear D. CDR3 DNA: TGCAGTGCTCTTAGAGGAGATACGCAGTATTTT. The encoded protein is CSALRGDTQYF.